This TCR beta chain was recovered during a study of blood T cell repertoires in COVID-19 (dated by TCRdb to 2020 to 2022). Context from the whole study: The collaborator samples originated in the United States, Italy and Spain and spanned the acute and convalescent phases of COVID-19. The samples were drawn from two sources: the first 160 participants of the ongoing ImmuneRACE study, and 1,000 to 1,500 subjects contributed by 6 global collaborators. The prospective study material was composed of cDNA or gDNA derived from T cells, B-cell-depleted T cells, or PBMCs. Subjects who had been exposed to COVID-19, were actively infected with it, or had recovered from it provided the deeply sampled blood TCRbeta repertoires that made up the dataset. The repertoires were released in a freely available public database meant as a resource for research on the immune response to SARS-CoV-2. Sample metadata almost always included a de-identified subject ID, COVID-19 status, age in years and sex. HLA class I and class II types, where available, came from metadata supplied by the sample provider rather than from assay-based typing. Overall study outcomes, separate from this receptor: Clinical and demographic metadata were provided uncurated, with the amount varying by source and participant.

The immunoSEQ Assay, a bias-controlled multiplex PCR, was used to amplify TCRbeta CDR3 regions from genomic DNA. Concerning the study's data processing: Nucleated cell counts per sample were estimated from amplification of reference gene primers within the assay. To quantify the absolute abundance of each unique TCRbeta CDR3 rearrangement, sequence reads were collapsed and filtered. For each sample, productive Simpson clonality was calculated as the square root of Simpson's diversity index over productive rearrangements. The source is immuneACCESS, and TCRdb retained only in-frame sequences with V and J called. Part of the clones is not carried over; for the studies checked, unresolved V genes explain less than half of this, and the remainder is unexplained. V, J and clone size reflect that table, while D and trimming were determined from the DNA. The sample yields 230,000 or so clones; about 80% were counted once. The ten largest clones add up to around 4% of the sample.

This clone appeared a few times. Its antigen remains undetermined. No base quality values were provided; no much bigger clone lies one nucleotide off. The collaborating institutions used their own protocols to collect whole blood in K2EDTA tubes. For TCRbeta analysis, collaborators shipped samples as frozen whole blood, isolated PBMCs, or DNA extracted from either of those sample types. V loses 4 bases, J loses 11 bases, and the germline ends lie 11 bases apart. CDR1 GTSNPN and CDR2 SVGIG are derived from the germline V gene (reference sequence). Including cysteine and phenylalanine, the CDR3 has 10 amino acids. The DNA shown is the 30-base CDR3, in frame from base 1.

Sequenced: peripheral blood. The chain is encoded by TRBV30 joined to TRBJ1-1, and the D gene may be TRBD1, 6 bases matching. The receptor's source is a man between 45 and 60 years old with active or convalescent COVID-19. The sequenced DNA: TGTGCCTGGACCCGACAGGTCGCTTTCTTT. Its protein product is CAWTRQVAFF.